A single sample gave rise to the 9 T cell receptor beta chains below, sequenced in a study of blood T cell repertoires in COVID-19 (dated by TCRdb to about 2020). The library was built by means of the immunoSEQ multiplex PCR assay. What TCRdb holds here is the immuneACCESS table cut down to in-frame rearrangements. Part of the clones is not present; checked against another copy, under half of the missing clones reflect an unresolved V gene, and the others are unexplained. In this sample the table shows 95,000 to 100,000 clones, approximately 92% of which occur a single time. The ten largest make up less than 7.5% of the sample. The sample consisted of peripheral blood. These receptors were taken from a middle-aged man with active COVID-19.

This clone has just one count. The V and J genes are TRBV27 and TRBJ2-3, with D possibly being TRBD2 (5 bases). The CDR3 is made up of 13 amino acids. With 2 bases removed from V and 9 bases from J, the gap between germline ends came to 12 bases. CDR1 is MNHEY, CDR2 SMNVEV, per germline (reference sequence). CDR3 protein: CASSLERGGTQYF. The CDR3 DNA reads as TGTGCCAGCAGTTTAGAGCGAGGAGGCACGCAGTATTTT.

J is TRBJ2-1 and V is TRBV5-6, with no clear D. Between the trimmed V and J ends, which lost 4 bases and 5 bases, there was a span of 10 bases. In germline, CDR1 is SGHDT, CDR2 YYEEEE. This CDR3 has 13 amino acids. The CDR3 DNA follows: TGTGCCAGCAGCAGACTCCTGAACAATGAGCAGTTCTTC. It encodes CASSRLLNNEQFF.

The CDR3 loop reads CASSLVAGGSPLHF. The CDR3 nucleotides read TGCGCCAGCAGCTTGGTGGCCGGGGGATCACCCCTCCACTTT. The V gene is TRBV5-1, the J gene TRBJ1-6, with D perhaps TRBD1 (5 bases). The CDR3 contains 14 residues. V lost 0 bases, J lost 10 bases, and 11 bases lay in between. Per the germline V gene, CDR1 is SGHRS and CDR2 is YFSETQ.

The chain is built from TRBV5-4 and TRBJ2-5; the match to TRBD1 covers 8 bases. CDR3 size: 15 residues. V was pared by 0 bases and J by 5 bases, with 6 bases of the junction left unmatched. The germline gives CDR1 SGHNT, CDR2 YYREEE (reference sequence). As DNA, the CDR3 is TGTGCCAGCAGCTTGGGGCAGGGGGCTGGGGAGACCCAGTACTTC. This sequence encodes CASSLGQGAGETQYF.

V usage is TRBV7-6 and J usage is TRBJ2-7, with 9 nucleotides matching TRBD2. Trimming took 5 bases from V and 3 from J; bases not matched to a gene: 8. CDR3 length: 15 residues. The germline CDR1 and CDR2 sequences are SGHVS and FNYEAQ. CDR3 bases: TGTGCCAGCAGCGCCGGACTAGCGTCCGGCTACGAGCAGTACTTC. Translation: CASSAGLASGYEQYF.

The chain links TRBV4-1 to TRBJ2-3; 14 bases agree with TRBD2. V trimming: 4 bases; J trimming: 5 bases; junction bases outside the gene matches: 14. Germline lookup yields CDR1 MGHRA and CDR2 YSYEKL. This CDR3 is built from 19 residues. In nucleotides, the CDR3 is TGCGCCAGCAGCCCTGGACTAGCGGGAGGCCATAGAAGTTTAGATACGCAGTATTTT. It codes for CASSPGLAGGHRSLDTQYF.

V is TRBV5-8 and J is TRBJ2-1; D is unresolved. Germline lookup yields CDR1 SGHTS and CDR2 YDEGEE. The CDR3 is 16 residues long. The V and J ends lost 0 bases and 2 bases respectively, with 12 bases between them. CDR3 protein: CASSLVLTTAYNEQFF. The CDR3 DNA sequence: TGTGCCAGCAGCTTGGTATTGACGACTGCCTACAATGAGCAGTTCTTC.

This sequence joins TRBV27 and TRBJ2-7, with D possibly TRBD2 on 5 matching bases. There are 14 residues in the CDR3. Looked up from germline, CDR1 is MNHEY and CDR2 is SMNVEV (reference sequence). Trimming pared 0 bases from V and 2 bases from J, leaving 8 bases between. CDR3 amino acids: CASSLSQRAYEQYF. CDR3 DNA: TGTGCCAGCAGTTTATCCCAGAGGGCCTACGAGCAGTACTTC.

This CDR3 reads CASSLVGSGQLNTEAFF. DNA for the CDR3: TGCGCCAGCAGCTTGGTGGGCTCTGGACAGCTGAACACTGAAGCTTTCTTT. The chain has TRBV5-1 and TRBJ1-1; TRBD1 might be the D (6 bases). The CDR3 covers 17 residues. V lost 0 bases and J 0 bases, leaving 15 bases between the germline ends. Germline assignment: CDR1 SGHRS and CDR2 YFSETQ. The complete variable domain, with remaining parts taken from reference TRBV5-1 and TRBJ1-1, reads KAGVTQTPRYLIKTRGQQVTLSCSPISGHRSVSWYQQTPGQGLQFLFEYFSETQRNKGNFPGRFSGRQFSNSRSEMNVSTLELGDSALYLCASSLVGSGQLNTEAFFGQGTRLTVV.